The rows below give T cell receptor beta chains drawn from one sample of a study of metastatic and nonmetastatic thyroid tumors. TCRdb re-analyzed the PCR reads through MiXCR. The data contain around 6,300 clones, under 30% of them seen just once; the ten biggest clones take up about 20%. The specimen was tumor tissue. The receptors here all came from a female donor with papillary thyroid cancer or a benign thyroid nodule (not recorded which). Some clones in this sample may be carry-over from other donors' samples. Both conserved end residues are part of each CDR3. A D gene is named only where the DNA matches it firmly. A row's size may be missing; if present it is once, few, many or a size class.

abundance	v_gene	j_gene	d_gene	CDR3nt	CDR3aa
.	TRBV6-2/TRBV6-3	TRBJ2-6	.	TGTGCCAGCAGCCTCTCTGGGGCCAACGTCCTGACTTTC	CASSLSGANVLTF
few	TRBV19	TRBJ1-6	.	TGTGCCAGTAACACGGGAAGGGTCGGGTCACCCCTCCACTTT	CASNTGRVGSPLHF
medium-sized	TRBV20-1	TRBJ2-3	TRBD2	TGCAGTGCTAAGACTAGCGGGGCAGATACGCAGTATTTT	CSAKTSGADTQYF
.	TRBV18	TRBJ2-7	TRBD1	TGTGCCAGCTCACCTCAGGACAGGGGGCGCCTCTACGAGCAGTACTTC	CASSPQDRGRLYEQYF
.	TRBV25-1	TRBJ2-7	TRBD1	TGTGCCAGCAGTGAGTTGGCTTATAACAGGGGCGGATACGAGCAGTACTTC	CASSELAYNRGGYEQYF
few	TRBV27	TRBJ2-7	.	TGTGCCAGCAGTCCATACGAACAGGGCTCCTACGAGCAGTACTTC	CASSPYEQGSYEQYF
.	TRBV27	TRBJ2-7	.	TGTGCCAGCAGTTGGACTTACACACAACTCTACGAGCAGTACTTC	CASSWTYTQLYEQYF
.	TRBV18	TRBJ2-1	.	TGTGCCAGCTCACCCGCGGTGGGCGAGCAGTTCTTC	CASSPAVGEQFF
.	TRBV6-1	TRBJ2-2	.	TGTGCCAGCAGTGGACTAGCAGACAGGAGCGTGGAGCTGTTTTTT	CASSGLADRSVELFF
few	TRBV12-3/TRBV12-4	TRBJ2-7	.	TGTGCCAGCAGCAAATACTACGAGCAGTACTTC	CASSKYYEQYF
many	TRBV24-1	TRBJ2-2	TRBD1	TGTGCCACCAGTGATCCAGGGACAGGGGCGACCGGGGAGCTGTTTTTT	CATSDPGTGATGELFF
medium-sized	TRBV7-2	TRBJ2-7	.	TGTGCCAGCAGCTTATTAGGGAACGAGCAGTACTTC	CASSLLGNEQYF
once	TRBV6-1	TRBJ2-7	TRBD1	TGTGCCAGCAGCCCCCCGACAGGGCGGTCCTACGAGCAGTACTTC	CASSPPTGRSYEQYF
few	TRBV6-1	TRBJ2-1	TRBD2	TGTGCCAGCAGCGATAGCGGGGGGGCCCTCAATGAGCAGTTCTTC	CASSDSGGALNEQFF
few	TRBV6-1	TRBJ1-2	TRBD1	TGTGCCAGCAGGCCGACAGGGACCAACTATGGCTACACCTTC	CASRPTGTNYGYTF
medium-sized	TRBV6-1	TRBJ2-7	.	TGTGCCAGCAGTCTCAGGTATTACGAGCAGTACTTC	CASSLRYYEQYF
.	TRBV10-3	TRBJ2-1	TRBD2	TGTGCCAGCGCGACTAGCGGGCGATTCGACAATGAGCAGTTCTTC	CASATSGRFDNEQFF
.	TRBV20-1	TRBJ2-7	TRBD1	TGCAGTGCATCTATTGGACAGGGGACATACTACGAGCAGTACTTC	CSASIGQGTYYEQYF
few	TRBV6-1	TRBJ2-2	.	TGTGCCAGCAGTGTCGAGTACAGGGCGGCCGGGGAGCTGTTTTTT	CASSVEYRAAGELFF
.	TRBV6-1	TRBJ2-1	.	TGTGCCAGCGGACGCACGTCCTACAATGAGCAGTTCTTC	CASGRTSYNEQFF
.	TRBV4-3	TRBJ2-7	TRBD2	TGCGCCAGCAGCGCGGGAGTTCCCTACGAGCAGTACTTC	CASSAGVPYEQYF
.	TRBV6-2/TRBV6-3	TRBJ2-1	.	TGTGCCAGCAGTTACTCGAGAGGGGATGAGCAGTTCTTC	CASSYSRGDEQFF